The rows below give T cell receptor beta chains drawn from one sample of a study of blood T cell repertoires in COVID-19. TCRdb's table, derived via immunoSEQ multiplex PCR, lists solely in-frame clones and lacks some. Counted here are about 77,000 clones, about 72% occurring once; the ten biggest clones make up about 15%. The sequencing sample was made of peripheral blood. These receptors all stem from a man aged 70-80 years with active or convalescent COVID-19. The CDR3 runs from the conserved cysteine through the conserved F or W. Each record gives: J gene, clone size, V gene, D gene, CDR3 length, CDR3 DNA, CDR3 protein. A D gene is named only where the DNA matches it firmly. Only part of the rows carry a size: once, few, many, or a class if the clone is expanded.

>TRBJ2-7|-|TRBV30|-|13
TGTGCCTGGAGTGATAGGGGGGGAGACGAGCAGTACTTC
CAWSDRGGDEQYF
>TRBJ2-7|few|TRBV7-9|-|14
TGTGCCAGCAGTCCCACAGGGCCCTCCTACGAGCAGTACTTC
CASSPTGPSYEQYF
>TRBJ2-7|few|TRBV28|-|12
TGTGCCAGTCGGCTCGGGGTGGACGAGCAGTACTTC
CASRLGVDEQYF
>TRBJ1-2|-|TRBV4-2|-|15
TGTGCCAGCAGCCAAGACCCCGGACAGAACTATGGCTACACCTTC
CASSQDPGQNYGYTF
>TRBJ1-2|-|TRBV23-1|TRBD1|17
TGCGCCAGCAGTCAAATCGGGCCTACAGGGGTCTACTATGGCTACACCTTC
CASSQIGPTGVYYGYTF
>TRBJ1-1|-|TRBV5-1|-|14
TGCGCCAGCAGCTTGGCGGTGAGGAACACTGAAGCTTTCTTT
CASSLAVRNTEAFF
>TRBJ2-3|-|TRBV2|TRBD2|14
TGTGCCAGCAGTGGTGAGAGGGAGGGCGATACGCAGTATTTT
CASSGEREGDTQYF
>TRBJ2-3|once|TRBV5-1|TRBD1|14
TGCGCCAGCAGGGCTGGACAGGGAACAGATACGCAGTATTTT
CASRAGQGTDTQYF
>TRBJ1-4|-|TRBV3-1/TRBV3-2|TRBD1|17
TGTGCCAGCAGCCAAGAGGGAAGAGACAGGGGCAATGAAAAACTGTTTTTT
CASSQEGRDRGNEKLFF
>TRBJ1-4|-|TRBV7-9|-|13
TGTGCCAGCAGCTTAGCGTCCGTTGAAAAACTGTTTTTT
CASSLASVEKLFF
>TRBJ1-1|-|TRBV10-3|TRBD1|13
TGTGCCATCAGTGTGACAGGGGAAACTGAAGCTTTCTTT
CAISVTGETEAFF
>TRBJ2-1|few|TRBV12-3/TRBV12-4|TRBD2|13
TGTGCCAGCAGTTTCGAAGGGACTAAAATCCAGTTCTTC
CASSFEGTKIQFF
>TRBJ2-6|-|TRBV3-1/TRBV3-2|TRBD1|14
TGTGCCAGCAAACAGGGGTCTGGGGCCAACGTCCTGACTTTC
CASKQGSGANVLTF
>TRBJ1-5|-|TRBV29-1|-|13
TGCAGCGTTGTACAGGACCTCAATCAGCCCCAGCATTTT
CSVVQDLNQPQHF
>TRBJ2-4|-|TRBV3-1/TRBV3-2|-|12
TGTGCCAGCAGCCAAGTCGTATACATTCAGTACTTC
CASSQVVYIQYF
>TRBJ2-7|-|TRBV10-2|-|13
TGCGCCAGCAGTGGTAGGGGCATCGACGAGCAGTACTTC
CASSGRGIDEQYF
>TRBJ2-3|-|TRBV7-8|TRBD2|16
TGTGCCAGCAGCGCTACGTCGGGGGGGCAAAGAGATACGCAGTATTTT
CASSATSGGQRDTQYF
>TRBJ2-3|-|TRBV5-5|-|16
TGTGCCAGCAGCTTCGAGGTCAGAACTAGCACAGATACGCAGTATTTT
CASSFEVRTSTDTQYF
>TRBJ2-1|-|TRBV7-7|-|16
TGTGCCAGCTGCAGGGGGCGGGGGGGCGCCTACAATGAGCAGTTCTTC
CASCRGRGGAYNEQFF
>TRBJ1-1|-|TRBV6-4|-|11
TGTGCCAGCATGGAGTGTACTGAAGCTTTCTTT
CASMECTEAFF
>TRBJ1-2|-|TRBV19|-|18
TGTGCCATTCCCATGGTAACCGCCGAGACAGACGCTAACTATGGCTACACCTTC
CAIPMVTAETDANYGYTF
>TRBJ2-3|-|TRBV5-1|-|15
TGCGCCAGCAGCTTGGGGGCCGTGGGTGCAGATACGCAGTATTTT
CASSLGAVGADTQYF
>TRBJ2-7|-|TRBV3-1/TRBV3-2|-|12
TGTGCCAGCAGTTACGGGACCTACGAGCAGTACTTC
CASSYGTYEQYF
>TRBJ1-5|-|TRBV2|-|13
TGTGCCCCCACAAGGGACAAGACTCAGCCCCAGCATTTT
CAPTRDKTQPQHF
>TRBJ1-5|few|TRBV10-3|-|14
TGTGCTTCCGGGGGGCAACTTAGCAATCAGCCCCAGCATTTT
CASGGQLSNQPQHF
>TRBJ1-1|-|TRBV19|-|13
TGTGCCAGTAGTAGACAGAGAGAGAGTGAAGCTTTCTTT
CASSRQRESEAFF
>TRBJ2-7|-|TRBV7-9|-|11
TGTGCCAGCAGCTCTTTCCACGAGCAGTACTTC
CASSSFHEQYF
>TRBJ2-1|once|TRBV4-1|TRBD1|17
TGCGCCAGCAGCCAAGGCCTAACCGGGACAGGGGACAATGAGCAGTTCTTC
CASSQGLTGTGDNEQFF
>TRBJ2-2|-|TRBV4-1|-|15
TGCGCCAGCAGCCGAACAACAGCGAACACCGGGGAGCTGTTTTTT
CASSRTTANTGELFF
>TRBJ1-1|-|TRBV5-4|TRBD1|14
TGTGCCAGCAGCCCGCCGGACAGGACCTTCGAAGCTTTCTTT
CASSPPDRTFEAFF
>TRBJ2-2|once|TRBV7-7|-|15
TGTGCTAGCAGCTTAGGCCGGGGAGTCACCGGGGAGCTGTTTTTT
CASSLGRGVTGELFF
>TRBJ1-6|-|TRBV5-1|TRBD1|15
TGCGCCAGCAGCTACGAACAGGGGTGGGATTCACCCCTCCACTTT
CASSYEQGWDSPLHF
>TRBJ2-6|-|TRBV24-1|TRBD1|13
TGTGCCACTACAGGGGCTGGGGCCAACGTCCTGACTTTC
CATTGAGANVLTF
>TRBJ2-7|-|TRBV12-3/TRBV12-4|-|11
TGTGCCAGCAGTTTCCAGTACGAGCAGTACTTC
CASSFQYEQYF
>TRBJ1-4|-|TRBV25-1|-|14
TGTGCCAGCAGTGACCCCCGGGGGGGTGAAAAACTGTTTTTT
CASSDPRGGEKLFF
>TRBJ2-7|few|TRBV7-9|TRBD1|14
TGTGCCAGCAGCGCGGGACAGGGGGTTAACGAGCAGTACTTC
CASSAGQGVNEQYF
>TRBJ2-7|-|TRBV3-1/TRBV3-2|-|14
TGTGCCAGCAGCATCAGGACAAGAAGCTACGAGCAGTACTTC
CASSIRTRSYEQYF
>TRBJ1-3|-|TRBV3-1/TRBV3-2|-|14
TGTGCCAGCAGCCAATATAGCTCTGGAAACACCATATATTTT
CASSQYSSGNTIYF
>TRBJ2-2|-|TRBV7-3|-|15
TGTGCCAGCAGCCCGGGACTCGTGAACACCGGGGAGCTGTTTTTT
CASSPGLVNTGELFF
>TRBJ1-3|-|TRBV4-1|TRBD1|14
TGCGCCAGCAGCCACGACAGGGATGGAAACACCATATATTTT
CASSHDRDGNTIYF
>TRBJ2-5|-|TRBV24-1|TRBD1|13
TGTGCCACCAGTGAGACAGGGCGGGAGACCCAGTACTTC
CATSETGRETQYF
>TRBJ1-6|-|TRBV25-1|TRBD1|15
TGTGCCAGCCAAAAGGCGGACAGGGGGATGTCACCCCTCCACTTT
CASQKADRGMSPLHF
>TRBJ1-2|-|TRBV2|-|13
TGTGCCAGCAGTGAGGAGGAATTCTTTGGCTACACCTTC
CASSEEEFFGYTF
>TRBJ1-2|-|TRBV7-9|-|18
TGTGCCAGCAGTCCTCCAAGGGCGCGGGGGGCAGATAACTATGGCTACACCTTC
CASSPPRARGADNYGYTF
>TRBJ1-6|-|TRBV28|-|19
TGTGCCAGCAGTCATCGTCCGGGGGTCCAGGGCTGGGCTATTTCACCCCTCCACTTT
CASSHRPGVQGWAISPLHF
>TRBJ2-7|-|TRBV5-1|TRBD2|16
TGCGCCAGCAGCCCCGTGTGGGGAGGGCCAGCCTACGAGCAGTACTTC
CASSPVWGGPAYEQYF
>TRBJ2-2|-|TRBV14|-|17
TGTGCCAGCAGCCAAACCCCCCTCAGGGGTAACACCGGGGAGCTGTTTTTT
CASSQTPLRGNTGELFF
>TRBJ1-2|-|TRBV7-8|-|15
TGTGCCAGCAGCTTAGTGGGGACAATCCAAGGGGGCTACACCTTC
CASSLVGTIQGGYTF
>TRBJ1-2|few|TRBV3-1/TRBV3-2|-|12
TGTGCCAGCAGCCAAGCCGTGTATGGCTACACCTTC
CASSQAVYGYTF
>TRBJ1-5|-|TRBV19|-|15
TGTGCCAGTAGTATGAACTGGGGCGTCAATCAGCCCCAGCATTTT
CASSMNWGVNQPQHF
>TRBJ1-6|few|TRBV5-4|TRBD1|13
TGTGCCAGCAGCGGGACAGGCGGGTCACCCCTCCACTTT
CASSGTGGSPLHF
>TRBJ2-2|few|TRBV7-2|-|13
TGTGCCAGCACCACAGGGTGGCCCGGGGAGCTGTTTTTT
CASTTGWPGELFF
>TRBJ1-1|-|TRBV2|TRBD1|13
TGTGCCAGACGGACAGGGCCGGACACTGAAGCTTTCTTT
CARRTGPDTEAFF
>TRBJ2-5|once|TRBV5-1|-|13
TGCGCCAGCAGTCTTTACAGTGGGGAGACCCAGTACTTC
CASSLYSGETQYF
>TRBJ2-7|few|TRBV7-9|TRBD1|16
TGTGCCAGCAGCTCCGGTTCAACAGGGGGTACCTACGAGCAGTACTTC
CASSSGSTGGTYEQYF
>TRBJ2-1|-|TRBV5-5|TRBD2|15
TGTGCCAGCAGCTCAGCGGGGGGTTCCTACAATGAGCAGTTCTTC
CASSSAGGSYNEQFF
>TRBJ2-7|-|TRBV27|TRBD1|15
TGTGCCAGCAGTTTCAGGGACAGGCTTCCCTACGAGCAGTACTTC
CASSFRDRLPYEQYF
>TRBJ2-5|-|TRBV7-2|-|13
TGTGCCAGCAGTTCTCCAGGGGTAGAGACCCAGTACTTC
CASSSPGVETQYF
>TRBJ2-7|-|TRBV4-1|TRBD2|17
TGCGCCAGCAGCCATGGTTGGACTAGCGGGGGGAGTAACGAGCAGTACTTC
CASSHGWTSGGSNEQYF
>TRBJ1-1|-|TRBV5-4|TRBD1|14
TGTGCCAGCAGCTTGCAGGGGGCGCATACTGAAGCTTTCTTT
CASSLQGAHTEAFF